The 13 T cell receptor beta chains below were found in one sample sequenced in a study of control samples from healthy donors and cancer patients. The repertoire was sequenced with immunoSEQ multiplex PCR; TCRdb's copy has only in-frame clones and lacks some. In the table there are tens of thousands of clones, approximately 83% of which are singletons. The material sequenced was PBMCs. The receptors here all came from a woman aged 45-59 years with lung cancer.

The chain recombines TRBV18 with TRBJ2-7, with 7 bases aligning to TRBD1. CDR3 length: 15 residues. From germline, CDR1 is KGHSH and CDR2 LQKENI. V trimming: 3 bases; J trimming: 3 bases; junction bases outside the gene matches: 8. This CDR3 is CASSPFRDSLYEQYF. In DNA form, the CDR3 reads TGTGCCAGCTCACCCTTCCGGGACAGCCTCTACGAGCAGTACTTC.

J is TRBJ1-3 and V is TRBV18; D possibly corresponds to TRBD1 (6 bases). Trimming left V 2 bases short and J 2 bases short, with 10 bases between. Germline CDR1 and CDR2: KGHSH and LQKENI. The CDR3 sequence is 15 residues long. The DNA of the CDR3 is TGTGCCAGCTCACCAGTGGGGGCGCCTGGAAACACCATATATTTT. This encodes CASSPVGAPGNTIYF.

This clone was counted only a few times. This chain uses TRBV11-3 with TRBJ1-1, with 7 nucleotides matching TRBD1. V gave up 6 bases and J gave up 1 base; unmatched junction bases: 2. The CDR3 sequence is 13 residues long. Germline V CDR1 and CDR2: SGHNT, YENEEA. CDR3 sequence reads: CASSRTGNTEAFF. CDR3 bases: TGTGCCAGCAGTCGGACAGGGAACACTGAAGCTTTCTTT.

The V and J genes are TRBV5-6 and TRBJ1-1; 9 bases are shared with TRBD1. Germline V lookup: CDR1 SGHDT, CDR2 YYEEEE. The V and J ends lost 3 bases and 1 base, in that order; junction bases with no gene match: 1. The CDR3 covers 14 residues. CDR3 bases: TGTGCCAGCAGCTCGGGACAGGGGAACACTGAAGCTTTCTTT. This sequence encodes CASSSGQGNTEAFF.

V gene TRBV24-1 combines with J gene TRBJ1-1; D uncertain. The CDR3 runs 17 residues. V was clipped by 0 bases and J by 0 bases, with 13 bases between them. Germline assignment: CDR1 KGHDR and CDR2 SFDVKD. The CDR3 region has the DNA TGTGCCACCAGTGATTTGCTGGGCCGTGGGGTGAACACTGAAGCTTTCTTT. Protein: CATSDLLGRGVNTEAFF.

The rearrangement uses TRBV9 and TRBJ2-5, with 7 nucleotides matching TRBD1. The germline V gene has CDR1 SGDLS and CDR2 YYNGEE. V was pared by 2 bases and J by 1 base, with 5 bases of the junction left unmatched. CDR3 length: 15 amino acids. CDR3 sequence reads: CASSVDAGGQETQYF. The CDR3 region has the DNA TGTGCCAGCAGCGTTGATGCAGGGGGCCAAGAGACCCAGTACTTC.

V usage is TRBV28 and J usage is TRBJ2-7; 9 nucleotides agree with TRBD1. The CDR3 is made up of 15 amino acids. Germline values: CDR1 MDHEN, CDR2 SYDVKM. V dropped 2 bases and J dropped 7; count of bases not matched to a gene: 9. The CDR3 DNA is TGTGCCAGCAGTTTAGTGGGGACAGGGAATGAGGAGCAGTACTTC. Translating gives CASSLVGTGNEEQYF. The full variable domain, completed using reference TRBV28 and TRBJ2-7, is DVKVTQSSRYLVKRTGEKVFLECVQDMDHENMFWYRQDPGLGLRLIYFSYDVKMKEKGDIPEGYSVSREKKERFSLILESASTNQTSMYLCASSLVGTGNEEQYFGPGTRLTVT.

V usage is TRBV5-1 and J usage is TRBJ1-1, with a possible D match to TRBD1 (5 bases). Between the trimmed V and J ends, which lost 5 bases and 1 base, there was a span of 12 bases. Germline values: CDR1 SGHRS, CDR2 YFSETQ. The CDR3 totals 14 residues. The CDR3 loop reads CASSTLTGNTEAFF. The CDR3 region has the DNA TGCGCCAGCAGTACATTAACAGGGAACACTGAAGCTTTCTTT.

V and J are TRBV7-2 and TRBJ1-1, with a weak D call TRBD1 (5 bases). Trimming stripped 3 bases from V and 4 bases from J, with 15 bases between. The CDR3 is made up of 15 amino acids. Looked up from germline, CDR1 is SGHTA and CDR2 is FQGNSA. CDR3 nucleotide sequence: TGTGCCAGCAGCTTCGACGGGGGTTTTGGCACTGAAGCTTTCTTT. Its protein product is CASSFDGGFGTEAFF. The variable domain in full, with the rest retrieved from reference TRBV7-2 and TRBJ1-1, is GAGVSQSPSNKVTEKGKDVELRCDPISGHTALYWYRQSLGQGLEFLIYFQGNSAPDKSGLPSDRFSAERTGGSVSTLTIQRTQQEDSAVYLCASSFDGGFGTEAFFGQGTRLTVV.

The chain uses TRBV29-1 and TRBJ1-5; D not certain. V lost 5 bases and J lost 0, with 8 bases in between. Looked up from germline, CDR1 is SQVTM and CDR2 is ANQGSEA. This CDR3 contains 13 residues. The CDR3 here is CSVIVCSNQPQHF. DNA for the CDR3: TGCAGCGTTATTGTCTGTAGCAATCAGCCCCAGCATTTT.

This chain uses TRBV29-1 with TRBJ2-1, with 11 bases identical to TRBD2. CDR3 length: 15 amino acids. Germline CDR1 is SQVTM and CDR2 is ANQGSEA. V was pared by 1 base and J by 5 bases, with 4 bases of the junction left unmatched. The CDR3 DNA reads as TGCAGCGTTGAAGGACTAGCGGGGCTCGACAATGAGCAGTTCTTC. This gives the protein CSVEGLAGLDNEQFF.

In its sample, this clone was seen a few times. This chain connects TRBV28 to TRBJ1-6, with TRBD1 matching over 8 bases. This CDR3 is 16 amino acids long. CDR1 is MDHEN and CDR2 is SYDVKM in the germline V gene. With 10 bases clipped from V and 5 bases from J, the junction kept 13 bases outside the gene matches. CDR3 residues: CAITTGGIGDNSPLHF. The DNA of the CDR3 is TGTGCCATCACTACAGGGGGTATAGGTGATAATTCACCCCTCCACTTT.

Here the CDR3 DNA reads TGTGCCAGCAGCCCAGGACTAGCGGGGGCTGGGACCCAGTACTTC. Translation gives CASSPGLAGAGTQYF. The chain combines TRBV7-2 with TRBJ2-5, with 13 bases fitting TRBD2. The V gene's germline CDR1 is SGHTA and CDR2 FQGNSA. The CDR3 length is 15 residues. The junction had 7 bases not matched to a gene; V was cut back by 5 bases and J by 7 bases.